Sequencing of this T cell receptor (beta chain) was carried out in a study of blood T cell repertoires in COVID-19. At the level of the study: Sample material is recorded as cDNA or gDNA derived from T cells, B-cell-depleted T cells, or PBMCs.

Per the study methods: Reference gene primer amplification gave nucleated cell count estimates. Sequencing used immunoSEQ multiplex PCR; TCRdb keeps in-frame clones, though not all of them. The DNA gave D and trimming, while V, J and clone size come from that table. The sample yields 97,000 or so clones, about 88% seen once. After removal of 5 bases from V and 5 bases from J, the junction contained 8 bases not matched to a gene. The CDR3 is 14 residues long. Germline loops: CDR1 SGHTA, CDR2 FQGNSA. The origin of this receptor is a middle-aged man with active or convalescent COVID-19. Material: peripheral blood. J is TRBJ2-5 and V is TRBV7-2, with TRBD2 matching over 7 bases. Written as DNA, the CDR3 is TGTGCCAGCAGCCCCGGGACTACCCGGGAGACCCAGTACTTC. This encodes CASSPGTTRETQYF.